This entry concerns a single T cell receptor (beta chain). Antigen specificity is unknown. Per germline, CDR1 SGHRS and CDR2 YFSETQ. The CDR3 covers 14 residues. Deletions cut 3 bases from V and 4 bases from J, with 11 bases between. Each CDR3 protein is one row after TCRdb ran MiXCR on the 5' RACE reads. The sample records around 470,000 distinct CDR3 sequences, 14% being singletons. The data derive from a study of identical twins. Points from the study as a whole: A lower insertion count was a feature of abundant cord blood beta clonotypes, with no such feature in memory repertoires. Excess sharing by twins proved weaker in beta out-of-frame sequences. Conclusions rested on cross-sectional statistics rather than following the same donors. Out-of-frame alpha sequences shared by twins showed excess low generation probability.

This same sample was also taken into another study, of yellow fever vaccine responses in identical twins.

Material: CD4+ T cells sorted from blood. This TCR was sampled from a woman between 18 and 29 years old in good health. The genes are TRBV5-1 and TRBJ1-5; D is perhaps TRBD1 (5 bases). CDR3: CASSSLGGNQPQHF. CDR3 in DNA: TGCGCCAGCAGCTCCCTTGGGGGGAATCAGCCCCAGCATTTT.